Each of the 30 T cell receptor beta chains below was sequenced from the same sample in a study of blood T cell repertoires in COVID-19 (dated by TCRdb to the early 2020s). The library relied on the immunoSEQ multiplex PCR assay. The immuneACCESS repertoire file appears here via TCRdb, limited to in-frame rearrangements. These files lack a portion of the clones; in checked studies, under half of the deficit traces to unresolved V genes, and the cause of the others is not known. Present in this sample are under 85,000 clones, 88% of which were seen just once. Of the sample, about 6.7% falls within the top ten clones. Sequences were obtained from peripheral blood. Every receptor here comes from a man aged 70-80 years with acute or convalescent COVID-19.

The chain recombines TRBV5-6 with TRBJ1-2; 7 bases map to TRBD1. Germline values: CDR1 SGHDT, CDR2 YYEEEE. Trimming at V came to 4 bases and at J to 7 bases, leaving 10 bases not matched to a gene. This CDR3 region has 14 residues. The CDR3 is CASSPRTGAGGYTF. Here the CDR3 DNA reads TGTGCCAGCAGCCCGCGAACAGGGGCGGGTGGCTACACCTTC.

This chain links TRBV7-9 with TRBJ1-6, with D uncertain. Germline V gene sequence: CDR1 SEHNR, CDR2 FQNEAQ (reference sequence). The CDR3 runs 14 residues. Trimming shortened V by 1 base and J by 7 bases, and 8 bases separated the two germline ends. The CDR3 bases are TGTGCCAGCAGCTTAGAACCCAGGAATTCACCCCTCCACTTT. This codes for CASSLEPRNSPLHF. Based on the CDR3 plus reference TRBV7-9 and TRBJ1-6, the full variable domain is DTGVSQNPRHKITKRGQNVTFRCDPISEHNRLYWYRQTLGQGPEFLTYFQNEAQLEKSRLLSDRFSAERPKGSFSTLEIQRTEQGDSAMYLCASSLEPRNSPLHFGNGTRLTVT.

The genes are TRBV2 and TRBJ1-6; D gene ambiguous. Trimming removed 7 bases at V and 5 bases at J, with 15 bases between. CDR3 length equals 15 residues. Germline V gives CDR1 SNHLY, CDR2 FYNNEI. The CDR3 nucleotides read TGTGCCAGCAAGAAAGAGGGCGGGAATAATTCACCCCTCCACTTT. Amino acids: CASKKEGGNNSPLHF.

The chain has TRBV18 and TRBJ2-2, with D hard to call. Germline CDR1 reads KGHSH; CDR2 reads LQKENI. The CDR3 covers 12 residues. The V end lost 1 base, the J end lost 6 bases, and 3 bases lay between the germline ends. CDR3 region: CASSPRPGELFF. In DNA, the CDR3 is TGTGCCAGCTCACCACGGCCCGGGGAGCTGTTTTTT.

As for this clone: The identical CDR3 is also encoded by other nucleotide sequences in the sample. The rearrangement uses TRBV9 and TRBJ2-2; maybe TRBD1 (6 bases). The germline CDR1 and CDR2 sequences are SGDLS and YYNGEE. The CDR3 extends over 12 amino acids. Trimming shortened V by 4 bases and J by 6 bases, and 7 bases separated the two germline ends. In DNA, the CDR3 is TGTGCCAGCAGCCCAGGGGCCGGGGAGCTGTTTTTT. As protein: CASSPGAGELFF.

The chain links TRBV2 to TRBJ1-2; D is undetermined. The CDR3 has 15 residues. V shed 3 bases and J shed 4 bases, with 15 bases lying between them. Germline V gives CDR1 SNHLY, CDR2 FYNNEI. CDR3 residues: CASSEEDSRTYGYTF. CDR3 sequence (DNA): TGTGCCAGCAGTGAGGAGGACTCTAGGACCTATGGCTACACCTTC.

This CDR3 reads CASSYSDHGGNEQFF. The CDR3 DNA follows: TGTGCCAGCAGTTACTCGGATCACGGGGGCAATGAGCAGTTCTTC. This chain connects TRBV6-5 to TRBJ2-1, with a weak D call TRBD2 (6 bases). The CDR3 loop spans 15 amino acids. CDR1 and CDR2 from the germline V gene are MNHEY and SVGAGI. V was clipped by 0 bases and J by 6 bases, with 12 bases between them.

J is TRBJ1-2 and V is TRBV28, with D maybe TRBD1 (6 bases). The germline V gene has CDR1 MDHEN and CDR2 SYDVKM. With 10 bases removed from V and 4 bases from J, the gap between germline ends came to 16 bases. The CDR3 sequence is 13 residues long. The DNA of the CDR3 is TGTGCCACCGCAACAGGGAGGGCCTATGGCTACACCTTC. Amino acids: CATATGRAYGYTF.

The genes are TRBV7-6 and TRBJ2-3; D unclear. Germline lookup yields CDR1 SGHVS and CDR2 FNYEAQ. The CDR3 is 13 amino acids. The V gene lost 2 bases and the J gene lost 5 bases, with 8 bases spanning the gap. This CDR3 reads CASSLSMRDTQYF. The CDR3 DNA sequence: TGTGCCAGCAGCTTATCTATGCGAGATACGCAGTATTTT.

The V gene is TRBV5-4, the J gene TRBJ1-5, with D perhaps TRBD1 (5 bases). CDR1 and CDR2 from the germline V gene are SGHNT and YYREEE (reference sequence). V gave up 7 bases and J gave up 0 bases, with 11 bases separating them. The CDR3 runs 14 residues. This chain's CDR3 is CASYQGNSNQPQHF. The DNA of the CDR3 is TGTGCCAGCTACCAGGGAAATAGCAATCAGCCCCAGCATTTT. The full variable domain, completed using reference TRBV5-4 and TRBJ1-5, is ETGVTQSPTHLIKTRGQQVTLRCSSQSGHNTVSWYQQALGQGPQFIFQYYREEENGRGNFPPRFSGLQFPNYSSELNVNALELDDSALYLCASYQGNSNQPQHFGDGTRLSIL.

The chain employs TRBV10-3 and TRBJ2-7; 10 bases line up with TRBD1. Germline CDR1 is ENHRY and CDR2 is SYGVKD. J was trimmed by 2 bases and V by 8 bases; bases with no gene match: 6. CDR3 length: 14 amino acids. This CDR3 is CAIDKGTGAYEQYF. The DNA for the CDR3 is TGTGCCATCGATAAAGGGACAGGGGCCTACGAGCAGTACTTC.

V usage is TRBV24-1 and J usage is TRBJ2-3; 7 nucleotides agree with TRBD2. This CDR3 spans 15 amino acids. Germline V gene sequence: CDR1 KGHDR, CDR2 SFDVKD. V gave up 10 bases and J gave up 6 bases; unmatched junction bases: 15. Here the CDR3 DNA reads TGTGCCACGGGGGGGAGGGCCTTGATGACTGATACGCAGTATTTT. Protein product: CATGGRALMTDTQYF.

V usage is TRBV6-6 and J usage is TRBJ1-5; no definite D call. Germline V gene lookup returns CDR1 MNHNY and CDR2 SVGAGI (reference sequence). The CDR3 extends over 14 amino acids. The V end was cut by 4 bases, the J end by 0 bases, with 7 bases between. The CDR3 sequence: CASSSRDSNQPQHF. CDR3 DNA sequence: TGTGCCAGCAGTTCGAGAGATAGCAATCAGCCCCAGCATTTT.

The J gene is TRBJ2-2, the V gene TRBV28; perhaps TRBD1 as D (6 bases). The CDR3 extends over 16 amino acids. Trimming left V 7 bases short and J 1 base short, with 16 bases between. Germline loops: CDR1 MDHEN, CDR2 SYDVKM. The CDR3 DNA is TGTGCCAGCACTTACCCCGGGACATTGAACACCGGGGAGCTGTTTTTT. Residues: CASTYPGTLNTGELFF. Drawing the rest from reference TRBV28 and TRBJ2-2, the complete variable domain is DVKVTQSSRYLVKRTGEKVFLECVQDMDHENMFWYRQDPGLGLRLIYFSYDVKMKEKGDIPEGYSVSREKKERFSLILESASTNQTSMYLCASTYPGTLNTGELFFGEGSRLTVL.

The chain combines TRBV19 with TRBJ1-4; perhaps TRBD1 as D (5 bases). Trimming removed 6 bases at V and 3 bases at J, with 23 bases between. The CDR3 spans 18 residues. Germline assignment: CDR1 LNHDA and CDR2 SQIVND (reference sequence). CDR3 protein: CASSGRSGAYVANEKLFF. The CDR3, as DNA: TGTGCCAGTAGCGGCCGGTCTGGGGCCTACGTGGCTAATGAAAAACTGTTTTTT. Based on the CDR3 plus reference TRBV19 and TRBJ1-4, the full variable domain is DGGITQSPKYLFRKEGQNVTLSCEQNLNHDAMYWYRQDPGQGLRLIYYSQIVNDFQKGDIAEGYSVSREKKESFPLTVTSAQKNPTAFYLCASSGRSGAYVANEKLFFGSGTQLSVL.

This chain links TRBV18 with TRBJ2-3, with 10 nucleotides matching TRBD1. Germline values: CDR1 KGHSH, CDR2 LQKENI. V was pared by 6 bases and J by 3 bases, with 3 bases of the junction left unmatched. The length of the CDR3 is 14 residues. The CDR3: CASSLDRGTDTQYF. The CDR3 DNA follows: TGTGCCAGCTCTCTGGACAGGGGGACAGATACGCAGTATTTT.

The gene calls are TRBV28 and TRBJ1-1, with D perhaps TRBD1 (5 bases). Between the trimmed V and J ends, which lost 7 bases and 5 bases, there was a span of 14 bases. Germline CDR1 and CDR2: MDHEN and SYDVKM. The CDR3 is made up of 13 amino acids. The CDR3 here is CASTSLGGTEAFF. CDR3 DNA: TGTGCCAGCACCTCCCTCGGGGGTACTGAAGCTTTCTTT.

This chain connects TRBV18 to TRBJ1-2; tentatively, D is TRBD1 (6 bases). Trimming shortened V by 4 bases and J by 5 bases, and 23 bases separated the two germline ends. Germline V lookup: CDR1 KGHSH, CDR2 LQKENI. CDR3 length: 17 residues. CDR3: CASSLKENRATAYGYTF. DNA of the CDR3: TGTGCCAGCTCACTTAAGGAGAACAGGGCGACCGCATATGGCTACACCTTC.

The chain couples TRBV5-1 to TRBJ1-1, with a tentative D call TRBD1 (5 bases). V was pared by 3 bases and J by 11 bases, with 17 bases between. Germline V gene lookup returns CDR1 SGHRS and CDR2 YFSETQ. The length of the CDR3 is 13 residues. The CDR3 loop is CASSSDDVGAAFF. The CDR3 coding sequence is TGCGCCAGCAGCTCGGATGACGTTGGGGCGGCTTTCTTT.

The V call is TRBV5-1, the J call TRBJ2-7, with 9 positions matching TRBD2. The germline V gene has CDR1 SGHRS and CDR2 YFSETQ. The junction had 11 bases not matched to a gene; V was cut back by 3 bases and J by 4 bases. The length of the CDR3 is 16 residues. The DNA of the CDR3 is TGCGCCAGCAGCTCGTCCGGGGTAGCGGGAGTTTACGAGCAGTACTTC. Translation gives CASSSSGVAGVYEQYF.

V gene TRBV12-3 or TRBV12-4 combines with J gene TRBJ2-7, with no clear D. Between the trimmed V and J ends, which lost 5 bases and 7 bases, there was a span of 9 bases. CDR3 length: 11 amino acids. The CDR3 coding sequence is TGTGCCAGCAGTCTGAGTTGGGAGCAGTACTTC. Translating gives CASSLSWEQYF.

This sequence joins TRBV7-2 and TRBJ2-1; the D is unclear. Between the trimmed V and J ends, which lost 6 bases and 0 bases, there was a span of 15 bases. Per germline, CDR1 SGHTA and CDR2 FQGNSA. The CDR3 consists of 16 residues. The CDR3 here is CASRPRYPSSYNEQFF. CDR3 nucleotides: TGTGCCAGCAGACCCCGTTACCCCAGCTCCTACAATGAGCAGTTCTTC.

The CDR3 nucleotides read TGTGCCAGCCGATTAGCGCGGGGCCCCTACGAGCAGTACTTC. Translated, it gives CASRLARGPYEQYF. The chain couples TRBV27 to TRBJ2-7, with TRBD2 as a possible D gene (6 bases). The germline CDR1 and CDR2 sequences are MNHEY and SMNVEV (reference sequence). There are 14 residues in the CDR3. The ends were cut back, 8 bases at V and 2 bases at J, with 16 bases in the middle.

CDR3 sequence (DNA): TGTGCCAGCAGCTTAGTCGCTAGCGGGAGATCCCAATACGAGCAGTACTTC. Translated, it gives CASSLVASGRSQYEQYF. The chain carries TRBV7-2 and TRBJ2-7; 10 positions match TRBD2. V lost 1 base, J lost 4 bases, and 10 bases stayed unmatched. CDR3 length equals 17 residues. Per the germline V gene, CDR1 is SGHTA and CDR2 is FQGNSA.

The chain uses TRBV3-1 (or the pseudogene TRBV3-2) and TRBJ2-2; perhaps TRBD2 as D (5 bases). V lost 8 bases and J lost 6, with 10 bases in between. The germline V gene has CDR1 LGHDT and CDR2 YNNKEL (reference sequence). The CDR3 is 12 amino acids. CDR3 sequence: CASQSGSGELFF. CDR3 DNA: TGTGCCAGCCAGTCGGGGTCCGGGGAGCTGTTTTTT.

The rearrangement links TRBV28 to TRBJ2-7; 10 bases match TRBD2. V shed 2 bases and J 3 bases; nucleotides not matched to a gene: 7. CDR1 is MDHEN, CDR2 SYDVKM, per germline. This CDR3 has 16 amino acids. CDR3 nucleotide sequence: TGTGCCAGCAGTTTACCGCTAGCGGGAGTATTCTACGAGCAGTACTTC. Residues: CASSLPLAGVFYEQYF.

The rearrangement uses TRBV3-1 (or the pseudogene TRBV3-2) and TRBJ1-6; the D gene is possibly TRBD1 (5 bases). Between the trimmed V and J ends, which lost 0 bases and 13 bases, there was a span of 13 bases. This CDR3 has 14 residues. Germline V CDR1 and CDR2: LGHDT, YNNKEL (reference sequence). CDR3 loop: CASSQDQGSLPLHF. Here the CDR3 DNA reads TGTGCCAGCAGCCAAGACCAGGGCAGCCTGCCCCTCCACTTT.

The CDR3 nucleotides read TGTGCCAGCAGCACGGAGGCTATGAACACTGAAGCTTTCTTT. The encoded protein is CASSTEAMNTEAFF. The rearrangement uses TRBV7-2 and TRBJ1-1; no clear D gene. In germline, CDR1 is SGHTA, CDR2 FQGNSA. The CDR3 has 14 residues. V shed 5 bases and J shed 0 bases, with 10 bases lying between them.

The chain recombines TRBV9 with TRBJ1-4; unclear D gene. Trimming removed 0 bases at V and 10 bases at J, with 10 bases between. Germline CDR1 and CDR2: SGDLS and YYNGEE. The CDR3 consists of 13 residues. DNA for the CDR3: TGTGCCAGCAGCGTAGGACGGCGGGGAAAACTGTTTTTT. This sequence encodes CASSVGRRGKLFF. The full variable domain, completed using reference TRBV9 and TRBJ1-4, is DSGVTQTPKHLITATGQRVTLRCSPRSGDLSVYWYQQSLDQGLQFLIQYYNGEERAKGNILERFSAQQFPDLHSELNLSSLELGDSALYFCASSVGRRGKLFFGSGTQLSVL.

The gene calls are TRBV19 and TRBJ2-2; 7 bases line up with TRBD2. Germline values: CDR1 LNHDA, CDR2 SQIVND (reference sequence). V was clipped by 9 bases and J by 0 bases; unmatched bases: 4. This CDR3 comprises 14 residues. The CDR3 protein is CASRGSANTGELFF. DNA of the CDR3: TGTGCCAGCCGCGGGAGCGCGAACACCGGGGAGCTGTTTTTT.